This TCR beta chain was identified during a study of cytomegalovirus exposure and HLA in healthy donors (dated by TCRdb to the late 2010s). About the full investigation: An earlier analysis of some 600 of the donors reported under 300 Gb of sequence data and some 110 million unique TCR beta sequences obtained from about 170 million T cells. An early release that covered about 640 HLA-typed donors contained approximately 300 gigabases of sequencing data and 85 million to 100 million unique TCR sequences. Of the roughly 400 genotyped donors, about 84% fell in the genetic ancestry cluster associated with self-reported Caucasian donors. The study was designed to test whether signatures of past pathogen exposure could be identified by cataloging public T cell receptors. Using immunosequencing, the study profiled T cell repertoires from about 620 subjects and related those repertoires to cytomegalovirus serostatus. Along with the roughly 670-subject first cohort, a separate validation cohort of about 110 different subjects was used. To predict cytomegalovirus infection status, the study brought together high-throughput TCR immunosequencing, statistical association of individual TCRs with disease status, and machine learning. In a later analysis, previously published TCR beta repertoires from 500 to 750 donors were re-analyzed and high-resolution HLA genotyping was added so that TCR occurrence patterns could be studied. Rather than using new phenotypic data, the later analysis identified candidate immune exposures from TCR beta sequences and from how often those sequences occurred across donors. An earlier analysis of fewer than 750 of the donors used high-throughput TCR beta sequencing to judge whether each TCR beta V gene segment behaved as functional or pseudogenic. Alongside the repertoire data, information on donor age, sex, ethnicity and CMV serostatus was compiled. A later genetic analysis took genome-wide SNP genotypes for about 65% of the roughly 670 donors and used that subset as a discovery cohort. Every discovery cohort repertoire had been produced on one sequencing platform. Class I and class II HLA loci were covered by the typing at four-digit resolution. The number of donors typed differed by locus, with roughly 629-640 for A, B, C, DRB1 and DQB1, approximately 500 for DQA1, 600 to 610 for DPA1, and about 450 for DPB1. Four or five DR-DQ haplotypes were handled as single units for association and clustering, since linkage in the cohort was strong. Across some 400 genotyped donors of the cohort, an average of about 250,000 unique TCR beta nucleotide sequences per donor were sequenced, and roughly 20% of those sequences were non-productive.

The library came from the immunoSEQ multiplex PCR assay. A mixture of 60 forward primers for TCR Vbeta segments and 13 reverse primers for TCR Jbeta segments was used in the multiplex PCR. Amplification of the CDR3 region of rearranged TCR beta genes was performed with a multiplex PCR assay on genomic DNA. Amplified TCR beta libraries were sequenced as 87-base-pair reads on the Illumina HiSeq System. Processing in the source paper ran as follows. In a later analysis, approximately 74 million unique TCR beta chains were counted across the approximately 640 repertoires, and some 10 million of these chains were shared by at least two donors. A nearest-neighbor algorithm error-corrected the raw reads and collapsed the reads into unique sequences, merging closely related sequences to remove PCR and sequencing errors. V, D and J gene segments were assigned by aligning CDR3 sequences to IMGT reference sequences. Each retained sequence needed at least a six-nucleotide match to both a V gene segment and a J gene segment. Rearrangements were classified as productive when the CDR3 lacked stop codons and remained in frame with V and J, and all other rearrangements were classified as non-productive. CDR3 was defined by IMGT convention, running from the second conserved V-encoded cysteine to the conserved J-encoded phenylalanine. The earlier analysis of around 640 of the donors excluded sequences that lacked an unambiguous match to a single V gene segment. In an earlier analysis of some 590 of the donors, a V segment was called functional when productive rearrangements were above 56.7%, and segregating when the standard deviation between donors exceeded 5%. A statistical classification framework was developed to diagnose cytomegalovirus status using the catalog of TCR beta chain sequences. V and J gene assignment, in a later analysis, came from comparing TCR nucleotide sequences with IMGT/GENE-DB human TR gene sequences. Using the TCRdist pipeline, a later analysis assigned CDR3 sequences along with most-parsimonious VDJ recombination scenarios. In a later analysis, every TCR beta chain was defined by the combination of its CDR3 amino acid sequence and its V-gene family, and reads without a unique V-gene family were dropped. As a way to deal with suspected cross-contamination and a sequencing artifact, a later analysis dropped under 600 nucleotide sequences that were highly shared and had low generation probability. In a later analysis, a clonal expansion index for each public chain was calculated from normalized within-repertoire ranks of inferred template counts. In a later analysis, generation probabilities were computed with a VDJ recombination model fitted to out-of-frame rearrangements, and the resulting probabilities were checked against IGoR. In a later analysis, TCR-TCR, TCR-HLA and TCR-CMV co-occurrence was scored with hypergeometric tests, and a repertoire-size bias correction was applied to TCR pairs. False discovery rates were estimated in a later analysis by permuting HLA or CMV assignments 20 times. In a later analysis, co-occurring TCRs were grouped with DBSCAN, and TCRdist sequence similarity was added when clustering was performed within HLA-allele-positive subsets. Co-occurrence clustering excluded repertoires with fewer than 30,000 or more than 120,000 public chains, plus five with anomalous nucleotide sharing. Held by TCRdb, this immuneACCESS table contains in-frame sequences only and omits some clones. Under half of the omission traces to an unresolved V gene where checked; the cause of the rest is unknown. That table gives V, J and clone size, and the DNA gave D and trimming. The sample table shows roughly 160,000 clones, and 71% are seen once. The ten largest make up approximately 2.8% of the sample.

Comments on this clone: Its antigen is still unknown. Base qualities are not recorded, but no much larger clone differs from it by a single base.

General study outcomes and caveats: Only TCR beta chains were sequenced in this cohort, and the absence of alpha or paired-chain data limited detectable features. Sequencing depth was assumed to be roughly uniform across donors in the presence/absence analyses, though that assumption may not hold. Because HLA typing was unavailable for some donors at each locus, only the typed subset was used in association tests. In a later analysis, around 17,000 TCR beta sequences were associated with specific HLA alleles at a false discovery rate of 0.05. In a later analysis, HLA-associated TCR beta chains showed more clonal expansion and lower generation probabilities than non-associated chains that were equally common. Compared with the approximately 670-donor mean, donors in an Asian-associated ancestry cluster had fewer N-insertions in productive TCRs, according to a later genetic analysis. Assigning TCR associations to individual alleles was difficult when HLA alleles, especially DR and DQ, strongly co-occurred. A few of the identified cytomegalovirus-associated TCR beta chains were confirmed in vitro to be specific for cytomegalovirus antigens. An earlier analysis of 587 of the donors showed that most TCR beta V segments appeared in productive rearrangements either about 87% or about 30% of the time, which broadly matched IMGT annotations. Linkage disequilibrium might explain the correlated functional status among segregating V segments, but an unknown experimental factor could not be ruled out. Because counts were too low, roughly 17 rarely observed V segments, including chromosome 9 orphons, were left out of the earlier analysis of approximately 500 of the donors. It was suggested by the authors that the approach could potentially be generalized to other disease states and immunological phenotypes. A further reported finding was that TCR beta sequences accurately predicted the HLA-A and HLA-B alleles for most subjects in the first cohort. The sequencing pipeline was judged likely to have produced a cluster of highly shared sequence variants as a technical artifact. The 87-base-pair reads could not distinguish some IMGT-functional V segments, including TRBV6-2 and TRBV6-3, so those segments were excluded. In a later analysis, most CMV-associated TCR beta chains were found to appear HLA-restricted, with HLA associations seemingly driven largely by CMV exposure. The only immune exposure information available for the cohort was CMV serostatus. The classifier was reported to diagnose cytomegalovirus status with high specificity and sensitivity in both the original and validation cohorts. A later analysis reported that several top co-occurrence clusters appeared linked to parvovirus B19, influenza, CMV and Epstein-Barr virus. A total of 150 to 200 TCR beta chains were listed by the study as associated with cytomegalovirus. Most TCR sequences were observed very rarely across donors, whereas some public TCRs were present in many individuals. A later genetic analysis associated a missense DCLRE1C variant with V-gene and J-gene trimming of TCR beta chains, and an independent cohort replicated the association. In a later analysis, TCR association rates were found to vary across HLA loci, with the most associated TCRs seen for DRB1 alleles and the fewest for HLA-C alleles.

The cohort was made up of about 670 healthy bone marrow donors. At the time of sampling, every cohort member was nominally healthy, though immune exposures that went unrecorded were likely present. The donor was CMV seronegative and was included in the group of several hundred seronegative cohort members. A peripheral blood sample was collected from each donor, and TCR beta sequencing was performed on peripheral blood mononuclear cells. Genomic DNA extraction from the blood cell samples was performed with the Qiagen DNeasy Blood Extraction Kit. The CDR3 goes from the cysteine to the phenylalanine over 14 residues. The retained sequence is limited to the CDR3, 42 bases, with the frame set at the first base. V is clipped by 2 bases and J by 4 bases, and the sequence between their germline boundaries is 11 bases long. Based on the germline V gene, the CDR1 and CDR2 sequences are LGHNA and YNFKEQ.

The clonotype comes from a woman aged 25 to 39 in good health and CMV-seronegative. Material: PBMCs. The rearrangement joined TRBV4-2 to TRBJ2-5; TRBD1 might be the D gene, on 5 matching bases. The CDR3 region reads CASSQNGAAETQYF. In nucleotides, the sequence is TGTGCCAGCAGCCAAAATGGGGCAGCAGAGACCCAGTACTTC.